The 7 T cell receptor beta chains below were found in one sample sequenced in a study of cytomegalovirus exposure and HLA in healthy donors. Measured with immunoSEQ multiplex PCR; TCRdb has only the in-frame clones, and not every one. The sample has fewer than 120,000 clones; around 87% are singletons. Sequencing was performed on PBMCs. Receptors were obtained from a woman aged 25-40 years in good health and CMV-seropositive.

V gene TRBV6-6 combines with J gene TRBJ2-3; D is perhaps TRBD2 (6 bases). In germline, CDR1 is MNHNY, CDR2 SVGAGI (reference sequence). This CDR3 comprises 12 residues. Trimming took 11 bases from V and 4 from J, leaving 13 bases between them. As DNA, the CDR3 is TGTGCCGGGGGAGGAGCATCAGATACGCAGTATTTT. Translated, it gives CAGGGASDTQYF.

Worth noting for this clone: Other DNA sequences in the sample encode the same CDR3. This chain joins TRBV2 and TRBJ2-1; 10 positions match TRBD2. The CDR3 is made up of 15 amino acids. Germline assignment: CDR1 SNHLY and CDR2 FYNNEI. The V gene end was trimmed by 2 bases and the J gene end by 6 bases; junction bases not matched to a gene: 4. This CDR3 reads CASSERLAGGNEQFF. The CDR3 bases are TGTGCCAGCAGTGAACGGTTAGCGGGGGGCAATGAGCAGTTCTTC.

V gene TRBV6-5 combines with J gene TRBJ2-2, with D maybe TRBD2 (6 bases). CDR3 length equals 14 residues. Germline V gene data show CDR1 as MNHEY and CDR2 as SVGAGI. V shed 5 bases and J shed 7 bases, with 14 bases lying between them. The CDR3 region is CASSRTSLDGELFF. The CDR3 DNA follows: TGTGCCAGCAGTCGAACTAGCCTTGACGGGGAGCTGTTTTTT.

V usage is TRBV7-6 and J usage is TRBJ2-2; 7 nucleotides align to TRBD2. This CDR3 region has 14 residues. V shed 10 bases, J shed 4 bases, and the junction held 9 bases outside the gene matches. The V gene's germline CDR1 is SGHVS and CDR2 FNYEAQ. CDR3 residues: CATSGGRGTGELFF. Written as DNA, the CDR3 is TGTGCCACCAGTGGGGGGAGGGGCACCGGGGAGCTGTTTTTT.

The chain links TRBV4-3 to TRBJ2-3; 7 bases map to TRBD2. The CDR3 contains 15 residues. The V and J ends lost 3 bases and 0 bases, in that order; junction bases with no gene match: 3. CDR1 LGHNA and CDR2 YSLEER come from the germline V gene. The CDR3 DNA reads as TGCGCCAGCAGCCATTTTAGCGGGAGCACAGATACGCAGTATTTT. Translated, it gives CASSHFSGSTDTQYF.

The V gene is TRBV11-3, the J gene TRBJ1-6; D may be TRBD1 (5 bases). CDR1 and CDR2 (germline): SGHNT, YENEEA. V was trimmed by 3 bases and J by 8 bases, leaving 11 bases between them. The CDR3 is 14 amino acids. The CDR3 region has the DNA TGTGCCAGCAGCTTGGGGACTATCGATTCACCCCTCCACTTT. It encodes CASSLGTIDSPLHF.

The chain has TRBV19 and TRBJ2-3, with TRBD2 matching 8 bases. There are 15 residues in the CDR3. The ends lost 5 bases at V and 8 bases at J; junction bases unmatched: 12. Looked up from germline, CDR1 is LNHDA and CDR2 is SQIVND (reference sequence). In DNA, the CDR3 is TGTGCCAGTAGTCAAACCGGGACTAGTAAAGCTACGCAGTATTTT. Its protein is CASSQTGTSKATQYF. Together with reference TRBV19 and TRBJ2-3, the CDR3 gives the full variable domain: DGGITQSPKYLFRKEGQNVTLSCEQNLNHDAMYWYRQDPGQGLRLIYYSQIVNDFQKGDIAEGYSVSREKKESFPLTVTSAQKNPTAFYLCASSQTGTSKATQYFGPGTRLTVL.